This T cell receptor beta chain was sequenced for a study of OX40 agonist ivuxolimab in advanced cancers. Study-level background: Patients were dosed with the agonistic anti-OX40 (CD134) antibody ivuxolimab. Regarding the study as a whole: With doses of 0.1 to 3.0 mg/kg, CD4+ and CD8+ blood T cells had undergone clonal expansion by week 6.

Per the germline V gene, CDR1 is LNHDA and CDR2 is SQIVND (reference sequence). The CDR3 length is 15 residues. V lost 3 bases, J lost 3 bases, and 5 bases stayed unmatched. About this clone itself: The antigen is not known.

Using immunoSEQ multiplex PCR, the repertoire was profiled, and TCRdb retains in-frame clones only, with some absent. The sample shows 60,000 or so clones, 85% of them seen only once. The receptor comes from an adult with an advanced solid tumor such as melanoma, head and neck, liver or kidney cancer. The source was CD4+ or CD8+ T cells sorted from blood, collected in a trial of the OX40 agonist ivuxolimab. The gene calls are TRBV19 and TRBJ1-5; 7 nucleotides line up with TRBD1. This CDR3 is CASSMDKGANQPQHF. The CDR3 DNA reads as TGTGCCAGTAGTATGGACAAGGGGGCCAATCAGCCCCAGCATTTT.